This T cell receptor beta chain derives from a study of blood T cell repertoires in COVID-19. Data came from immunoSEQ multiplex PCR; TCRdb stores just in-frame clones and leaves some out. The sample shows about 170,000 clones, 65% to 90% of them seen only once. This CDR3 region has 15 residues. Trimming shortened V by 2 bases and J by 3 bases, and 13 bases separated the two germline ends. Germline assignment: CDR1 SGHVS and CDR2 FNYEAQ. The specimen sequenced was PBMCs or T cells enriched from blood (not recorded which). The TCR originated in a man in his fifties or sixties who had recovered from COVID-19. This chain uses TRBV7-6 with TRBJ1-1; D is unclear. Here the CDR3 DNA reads TGTGCCAGCAGCTTACGCCCTCTCGGTGACACTGAAGCTTTCTTT. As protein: CASSLRPLGDTEAFF.